This record covers a single T cell receptor (beta chain). This specimen comes from a study of shared T cell receptors in the human thymus. The repertoire was sequenced with immunoSEQ multiplex PCR; TCRdb's copy has only in-frame clones and lacks some. The table records 540,000 or so clones, 75% to 80% of them present only once. Germline lookup yields CDR1 LGHNA and CDR2 YNFKEQ. The CDR3 has 17 amino acids. The V and J ends lost 0 bases and 2 bases, in that order; junction bases with no gene match: 6. This sample also belongs to another study, concerning human thymus T cells. That paper adds: Those donating were healthy Finnish infants in corrective surgery for congenital heart defects.

Source material: thymocytes. This TCR came from a boy younger than two with a congenital heart defect. This chain links TRBV4-2 with TRBJ2-3; 9 bases are a match to TRBD2. CDR3 in amino acids: CASSQDRTSGPTDTQYF. CDR3 nucleotides: TGTGCCAGCAGCCAAGATCGCACTAGCGGGCCCACAGATACGCAGTATTTT.